This TCR beta chain originates from a study of regulatory T cells in long-lasting Graves disease. General observations from the study: The sample size was small, and this may have reduced accuracy.

This clonotype was picked up many times. The antigen is unknown. iRepertoire HTBI primers and Arm-PCR of CDR3 regions built TCR beta libraries. TCRdb used MiXCR to reprocess the multiplex PCR reads, holding one entry per CDR3 protein. Among about 520,000 distinct CDR3 sequences listed, about 12% were seen once. The V gene lost 11 bases and the J gene lost 1 base, with 18 bases spanning the gap. Germline CDR1 and CDR2: MDHEN and SYDVKM. The CDR3 has 14 residues. Stated time point: newly diagnosed GD, antithyroid drugs for less than 3 months. PBMC RNA was the source of the TCR library. These data also formed part of another study, on T cells in Graves' hyperthyroidism and ophthalmopathy.

The receptor was isolated from a young woman with Graves disease. The rearrangement joins TRBV28 to TRBJ2-7; perhaps TRBD1 as D (6 bases). Sequences were derived from peripheral blood mononuclear cells (PBMCs), sampled at new diagnosis, from a patient treated with antithyroid drugs. In DNA form, the CDR3 reads TGTGCCTCCTCAGGGGACAAAGGATCCTACGAGCAGTACTTC. This translates into CASSGDKGSYEQYF. Filled out from reference TRBV28 and TRBJ2-7, the complete variable domain reads DVKVTQSSRYLVKRTGEKVFLECVQDMDHENMFWYRQDPGLGLRLIYFSYDVKMKEKGDIPEGYSVSREKKERFSLILESASTNQTSMYLCASSGDKGSYEQYFGPGTRLTVT.